At least ten counts were recorded for the clone carrying this T cell receptor (beta chain). The sample is drawn from a study of Graves' ophthalmopathy and Graves' hyperthyroidism. Investigators amplified TCR beta CDR3 regions from RNA transcripts. The library came from an HTBI-primed first-round RT-PCR and a second-round multiplex PCR. MiXCR, run by TCRdb on the multiplex PCR reads, gives a single entry per CDR3 protein. Altogether roughly 410,000 distinct CDR3 sequences are present, 15% being singletons, with the ten largest covering roughly 7%. Stable hyperthyroidism denotes an absence of ophthalmopathy throughout 18 months of follow-up. Enrolled hyperthyroidism patients had a new diagnosis, a duration under 2 months, and an age of 18 to 65. The source of this sequence is a woman aged 18-29 years with stable Graves' hyperthyroidism. Input material: peripheral blood.

The CDR3: CASSNRVNTEAFF. CDR3 nucleotides: TGCGCCAGCAGCAACAGGGTGAACACTGAAGCTTTCTTT. The rearrangement uses TRBV5-1 and TRBJ1-1; TRBD1 might be the D (6 bases). The V gene lost 4 bases and the J gene lost 0 bases, with 7 bases spanning the gap. The CDR3 totals 13 residues. The germline gives CDR1 SGHRS, CDR2 YFSETQ.